The sequence of this TCR beta chain was determined in a study of blood T cell repertoires in COVID-19 (TCRdb year 2020). Describing the broader study: Samples from collaborators originated in the United States, Italy and Spain and spanned both the acute and convalescent phases of COVID-19. The prospective study material was composed of cDNA or gDNA derived from T cells, B-cell-depleted T cells, or PBMCs. Subjects who had been exposed to COVID-19, were actively infected with it, or had recovered from it provided the deeply sampled blood TCRbeta repertoires that made up the dataset. The repertoires were released in a freely available public database intended as a resource for research on the immune response to SARS-CoV-2. The samples were drawn from the first 160 participants of the ongoing ImmuneRACE study and from 1,254 subjects provided by 6 global collaborators. A de-identified subject ID, COVID-19 status, age in years and sex were almost always included in the sample metadata. Where available, HLA class I and class II types were obtained from metadata supplied by the sample provider rather than from assay-based typing.

On this clone itself: Its antigen remains undetermined. Base qualities were left out, and no much larger clone turns up one base away.

Summary of the overall study and its limitations: How much clinical and demographic metadata was included differed by source and by participant, and the metadata was provided uncurated.

TCRbeta CDR3 regions were amplified from genomic DNA by means of the immunoSEQ Assay, a bias-controlled multiplex PCR. The original methods were these. The number of nucleated cells in each sample was estimated by amplification of reference gene primers within the assay. Sequence reads were collapsed and filtered to measure the absolute abundance of every unique TCRbeta CDR3 rearrangement. For each sample, productive Simpson clonality was calculated as the square root of Simpson's diversity index across productive rearrangements. The immuneACCESS repertoire file appears here via TCRdb, limited to in-frame rearrangements. These files lack a portion of the clones; in checked studies, under half of the deficit traces to unresolved V genes, and the cause of the others is not known. V and J calls and clone size are copied from that table; D and trimming were computed from the DNA. The sample table shows about 290,000 clones, and 70% to 90% are seen once. Less than 4.5% of the sample comes from the top ten.

Collaborating institutions collected whole blood in K2EDTA tubes following their own protocols. For TCRbeta analysis, collaborators shipped samples in one of three forms: frozen whole blood, isolated PBMCs, or DNA extracted from either of those sample types. The sequencing input was peripheral blood. The clonotype comes from a woman in her forties or fifties with active or convalescent COVID-19.

DNA sequence: TGTGCCAGCAGTTTATTGGACAGGTTTTCCCGTCTCACAGATACGCAGTATTTT. Its protein product is CASSLLDRFSRLTDTQYF. The receptor chain draws on TRBV28 and TRBJ2-3, and 7 junctional nucleotides match TRBD1. V loses 1 base at its end and J loses 2 bases; junction bases beyond the gene matches: 12. CDR1 MDHEN and CDR2 SYDVKM were looked up in the germline V gene. The CDR3, cysteine through phenylalanine, is 18 amino acids long. Only the CDR3 DNA stays, 54 bases, in frame from base 1.